Listed here are 14 T cell receptor beta chains from one sample, sequenced in a study of CD8+CD57+ T cells in acquired aplastic anemia. Both TCR beta VDJ combination and CDR3 sequence profiling were carried out. Genomic DNA was the template for this profiling. TCRdb reprocessed the reads with MiXCR, giving one entry per CDR3 protein. Here the sample spans approximately 380,000 distinct CDR3 sequences, just under 70% being singletons. Sequenced: sorted CD4+, CD8+, or CD8+CD57+ T cells (not recorded which) from PBMCs. These receptors were collected from a human donor in good health, serving as a control.

The chain links TRBV2 to TRBJ1-6; maybe TRBD1 (6 bases). The V and J ends lost 11 bases and 13 bases respectively, with 24 bases between them. The CDR3 runs to 14 residues. The germline V gene has CDR1 SNHLY and CDR2 FYNNEI. CDR3 sequence reads: CASQTGTYSSPLHF. In nucleotides, the CDR3 is TGTGCCTCTCAAACAGGGACATATAGTTCGCCCCTCCACTTT. Complete variable domain (other parts from reference TRBV2 and TRBJ1-6): EPEVTQTPSHQVTQMGQEVILRCVPISNHLYFYWYRQILGQKVEFLVSFYNNEISEKSEIFDDQFSVERPDGSNFTLKIRSTKLEDSAMYFCASQTGTYSSPLHFGNGTRLTVT.

V and J are TRBV7-2 and TRBJ1-6; no clear D. Trimming cost V 3 bases and J 17 bases, with 26 bases left between them. The CDR3 is made up of 16 amino acids. Germline V lookup: CDR1 SGHTA, CDR2 FQGNSA. The CDR3 DNA reads as TGTGCCAGCAGCTTCCCAGGAAGAGGGAACACAGAAGCCTTCCACTTT. The encoded protein is CASSFPGRGNTEAFHF.

The rearrangement uses TRBV20-1 and TRBJ2-7; D possibly corresponds to TRBD2 (6 bases). Germline loops: CDR1 DFQATT, CDR2 SNEGSKA (reference sequence). V gave up 3 bases and J gave up 3 bases, with 9 bases separating them. This CDR3 is built from 12 residues. CDR3 residues: CSARDYRYEQYF. DNA of the CDR3: TGCAGTGCTAGGGACTACCGCTACGAGCAGTACTTC.

The sample holds many counts of this clonotype. The V call is TRBV6-2 or TRBV6-3, the J call TRBJ1-1, with 7 nucleotides matching TRBD1. In germline, CDR1 is MNHEY, CDR2 SVGEGT. The CDR3 is made up of 12 amino acids. V lost 5 bases, J lost 8 bases, and 5 bases stayed unmatched. CDR3 coding DNA: TGTGCCAGCAGTACAGGGGTCAAGGAAGCTTTCTTT. It codes for CASSTGVKEAFF.

This clonotype was observed a handful of times. The V call is TRBV7-6, the J call TRBJ1-3; tentative D call: TRBD1 (6 bases). CDR1 and CDR2 from the germline V gene are SGHVS and FNYEAQ. This CDR3 has 14 amino acids. Trimming left V 1 base short and J 2 bases short, with 6 bases between. The CDR3 protein is CASSLDRAGNTIYF. The DNA of the CDR3 is TGTGCCAGCAGCTTAGACAGGGCTGGAAACACCATATATTTT.

The V call is TRBV24-1, the J call TRBJ2-6; the D is unclear. Germline V gene lookup returns CDR1 KGHDR and CDR2 SFDVKD. This CDR3 is built from 16 residues. Trimming removed 11 bases from V and 0 bases from J, with 16 bases in between. In DNA form, the CDR3 reads TGTGCCATCCAGACCGGGCTGTGCTCTGGGGCCAACGTCCTGACTTTC. Encoded protein: CAIQTGLCSGANVLTF.

On this clonotype itself: Lacking the conserved final phenylalanine or tryptophan, this CDR3 likely reflects a read error. It is unclear where the CDR3 begins or ends on the DNA, so no DNA is shown, and the CDR3 is as TCRdb lists it. The chain links TRBV29-1 to TRBJ2-2. Germline-derived CDR1 and CDR2 are SQVTM and ANQGSEA. The CDR3 numbers 11 amino acids, ends counted. CDR3 in amino acids: CSVETVNEQFS.

This chain joins TRBV2 and TRBJ2-7, with D unresolved. The CDR3 extends over 15 amino acids. The V end lost 6 bases, the J end lost 6 bases, and 21 bases lay between the germline ends. Looked up from germline, CDR1 is SNHLY and CDR2 is FYNNEI. The chain's CDR3 is CASSLPGDMTGEQYF. As DNA, the CDR3 is TGTGCCAGCAGCTTGCCCGGTGACATGACCGGCGAGCAGTACTTC.

The sample holds many counts of this clonotype. CDR3 in amino acids: CASSSLAGGRDEQFF. The CDR3 DNA follows: TGTGCCAGCAGTTCCCTAGCGGGGGGGCGCGATGAGCAGTTCTTC. This sequence joins TRBV6-5 and TRBJ2-1, with 12 bases lining up with TRBD2. This CDR3 region has 15 residues. The V and J ends lost 4 bases and 8 bases, in that order; junction bases with no gene match: 6. The germline V gene encodes CDR1 MNHEY and CDR2 SVGAGI.

V gene TRBV10-3 combines with J gene TRBJ1-2, with D uncertain. The CDR3 totals 14 residues. Germline V gene lookup returns CDR1 ENHRY and CDR2 SYGVKD. V lost 3 bases and J lost 4, with 12 bases in between. The CDR3 region has the DNA TGTGCCATCAGTGACCCAGGCAGGCCCTATGGCTACACCTTC. Translated: CAISDPGRPYGYTF.

Comment on this clonotype: The junction departs from the called germline gene at one end, perhaps through a read error. This sequence joins TRBV7-2 and TRBJ1-1; maybe TRBD1 (5 bases). This CDR3 comprises 14 residues. Germline V lookup: CDR1 SGHTA, CDR2 FQGNSA. CDR3: CASSSYQGANEDFF. In nucleotides, the CDR3 is TGTGCCAGCAGCTCATACCAGGGAGCAAATGAAGATTTCTTT.

The chain carries TRBV19 and TRBJ1-2, with 7 bases identical to TRBD1. Germline CDR1 and CDR2: LNHDA and SQIVND (reference sequence). Unmatched junction bases numbered 11, after V lost 9 bases and J lost 4 bases. The CDR3 covers 14 residues. CDR3 amino acids: CASTGGGDRYGYTF. DNA of the CDR3: TGTGCCAGCACCGGAGGGGGCGATCGCTATGGCTACACCTTC.

The rearrangement uses TRBV5-1 and TRBJ1-5; the D gene is possibly TRBD1 (6 bases). CDR1 is SGHRS and CDR2 is YFSETQ in the germline V gene. V shed 0 bases and J shed 9 bases, with 13 bases lying between them. This CDR3 region has 14 residues. The CDR3 sequence is CASSLAAGEGPQHF. For the CDR3, the DNA is TGCGCCAGCAGCTTGGCCGCAGGGGAGGGGCCCCAGCATTTT.

Note on this clonotype: Compared with germline, one end of the junction differs, possibly owing to a read error. This chain connects TRBV5-1 to TRBJ2-1; 10 bases match TRBD2. The CDR3 has 17 residues. Germline V gene data show CDR1 as SGHRS and CDR2 as YFSETQ. Here the CDR3 DNA reads TGTGCCAGCAGCTATCAGCGGGGGGGCAGCACCTACAATGAGCAGTTCTTC. This encodes CASSYQRGGSTYNEQFF.